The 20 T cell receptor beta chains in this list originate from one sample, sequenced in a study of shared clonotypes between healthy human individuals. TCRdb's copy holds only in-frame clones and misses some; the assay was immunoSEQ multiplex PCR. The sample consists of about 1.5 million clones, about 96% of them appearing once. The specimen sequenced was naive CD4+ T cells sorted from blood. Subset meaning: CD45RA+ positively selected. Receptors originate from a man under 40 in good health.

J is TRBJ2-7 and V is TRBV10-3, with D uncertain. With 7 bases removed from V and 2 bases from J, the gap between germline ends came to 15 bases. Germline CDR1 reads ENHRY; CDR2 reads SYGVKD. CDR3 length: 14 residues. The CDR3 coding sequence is TGTGCCATCACGCCCACGGTACCCACCTACGAGCAGTACTTC. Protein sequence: CAITPTVPTYEQYF.

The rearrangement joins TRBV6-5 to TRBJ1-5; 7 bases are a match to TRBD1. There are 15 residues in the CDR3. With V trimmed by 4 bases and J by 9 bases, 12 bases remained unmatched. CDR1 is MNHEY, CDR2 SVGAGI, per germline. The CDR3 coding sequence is TGTGCCAGCAGTTCCCGGCAGGCCAGGGGGGGGCCCCAGCATTTT. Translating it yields CASSSRQARGGPQHF.

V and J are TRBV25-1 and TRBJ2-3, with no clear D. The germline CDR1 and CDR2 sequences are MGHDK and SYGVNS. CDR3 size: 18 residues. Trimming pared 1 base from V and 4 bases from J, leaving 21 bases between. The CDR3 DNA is TGTGCCAGCAGTGAATCCCGGCCTGGGGTGCTTGGTGCAGATACGCAGTATTTT. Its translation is CASSESRPGVLGADTQYF.

As DNA, the CDR3 is TGCGCCAGCAGCGCGGACAGGGCTGGGGCCAACGTCCTGACTTTC. This sequence encodes CASSADRAGANVLTF. The rearrangement links TRBV5-1 to TRBJ2-6; the match to TRBD1 covers 8 bases. The CDR3 covers 15 residues. V shed 4 bases, J shed 2 bases, and the junction held 2 bases outside the gene matches. CDR1 is SGHRS and CDR2 is YFSETQ in the germline V gene. Based on the CDR3 plus reference TRBV5-1 and TRBJ2-6, the full variable domain is KAGVTQTPRYLIKTRGQQVTLSCSPISGHRSVSWYQQTPGQGLQFLFEYFSETQRNKGNFPGRFSGRQFSNSRSEMNVSTLELGDSALYLCASSADRAGANVLTFGAGSRLTVL.

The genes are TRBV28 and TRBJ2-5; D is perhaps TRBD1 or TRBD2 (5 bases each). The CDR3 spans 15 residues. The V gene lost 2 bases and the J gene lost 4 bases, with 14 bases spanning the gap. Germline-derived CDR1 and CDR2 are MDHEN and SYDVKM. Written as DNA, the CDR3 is TGTGCCAGCAGTTTAGGACTTATTAGGGGAGAGACCCAGTACTTC. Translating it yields CASSLGLIRGETQYF.

CDR3 bases: TGTGCCAGTAGTATAGAGCCCCTAGGCTGGAATGAGCAGTTCTTC. Residues: CASSIEPLGWNEQFF. This chain links TRBV19 with TRBJ2-1, with no clear D. This CDR3 has 15 amino acids. CDR1 is LNHDA and CDR2 is SQIVND in the germline V gene (reference sequence). V shed 0 bases and J shed 7 bases, with 13 bases lying between them.

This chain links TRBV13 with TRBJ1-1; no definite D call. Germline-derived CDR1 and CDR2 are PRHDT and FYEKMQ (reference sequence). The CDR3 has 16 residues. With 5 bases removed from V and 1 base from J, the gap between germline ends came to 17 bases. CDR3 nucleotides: TGTGCCAGCAGCCCCCAGCTCAACACTGGGAACACTGAAGCTTTCTTT. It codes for CASSPQLNTGNTEAFF.

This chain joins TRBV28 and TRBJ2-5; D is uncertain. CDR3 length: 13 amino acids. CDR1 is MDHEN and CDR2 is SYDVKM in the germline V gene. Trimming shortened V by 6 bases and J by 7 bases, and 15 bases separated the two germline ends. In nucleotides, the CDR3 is TGTGCCAGCAGCCAACTTCCCGTCGGGACCCAGTACTTC. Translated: CASSQLPVGTQYF. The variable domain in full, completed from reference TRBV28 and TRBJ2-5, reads DVKVTQSSRYLVKRTGEKVFLECVQDMDHENMFWYRQDPGLGLRLIYFSYDVKMKEKGDIPEGYSVSREKKERFSLILESASTNQTSMYLCASSQLPVGTQYFGPGTRLLVL.

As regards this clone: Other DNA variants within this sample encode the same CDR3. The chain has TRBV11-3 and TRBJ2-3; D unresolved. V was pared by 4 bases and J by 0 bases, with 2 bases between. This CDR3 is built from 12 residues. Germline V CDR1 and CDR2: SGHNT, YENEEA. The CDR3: CASSSSTDTQYF. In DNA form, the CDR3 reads TGTGCCAGCAGCTCCAGCACAGATACGCAGTATTTT.

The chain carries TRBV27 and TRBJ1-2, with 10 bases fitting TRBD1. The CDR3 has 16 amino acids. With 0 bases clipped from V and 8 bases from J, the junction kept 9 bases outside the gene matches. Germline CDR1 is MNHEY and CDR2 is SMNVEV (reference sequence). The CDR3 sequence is CASSLSTGGGSRGYTF. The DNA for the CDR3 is TGTGCCAGCAGTTTATCGACAGGGGGCGGTTCAAGGGGCTACACCTTC.

The CDR3 region is CASSLTGPAGEQFF. The CDR3 coding sequence is TGCGCCAGCAGCCTAACCGGACCGGCGGGTGAGCAGTTCTTC. This chain links TRBV5-1 with TRBJ2-1; D perhaps matches TRBD2 (5 bases). V lost 4 bases, J lost 9 bases, and 17 bases lay in between. CDR1 is SGHRS and CDR2 is YFSETQ in the germline V gene. The CDR3 is 14 residues long.

CDR3 sequence: CASSREGTDTQYF. CDR3 nucleotide sequence: TGCGCCAGCAGCCGGGAGGGCACAGATACGCAGTATTTT. The chain couples TRBV5-1 to TRBJ2-3, with TRBD2 matching over 7 bases. The CDR3 is 13 residues long. Germline lookup yields CDR1 SGHRS and CDR2 YFSETQ. Unmatched junction bases numbered 0, after V lost 4 bases and J lost 1 base.

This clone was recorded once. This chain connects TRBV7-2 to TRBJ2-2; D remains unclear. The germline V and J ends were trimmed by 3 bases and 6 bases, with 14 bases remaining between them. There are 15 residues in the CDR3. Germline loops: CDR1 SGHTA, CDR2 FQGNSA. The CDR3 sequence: CASSLVGRRPGELFF. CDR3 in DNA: TGTGCCAGCAGCTTGGTAGGCAGGCGACCCGGGGAGCTGTTTTTT.

This chain's CDR3 is CASSLSGGRSYNEQFF. Written as DNA, the CDR3 is TGTGCCAGCAGTTTATCGGGGGGTCGCTCCTACAATGAGCAGTTCTTC. The chain has TRBV28 and TRBJ2-1; 7 nucleotides line up with TRBD2. V gave up 1 base and J gave up 0 bases; unmatched junction bases: 3. CDR3 length equals 16 residues. The germline gives CDR1 MDHEN, CDR2 SYDVKM.

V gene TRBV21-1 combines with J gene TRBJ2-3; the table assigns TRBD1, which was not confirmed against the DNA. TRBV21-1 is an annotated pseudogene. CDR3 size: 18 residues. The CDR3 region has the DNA TGTGCCAGCAGCGCACGGGGACACCAGCACACGCTTACAGATACGCAGTATTTT. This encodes CASSARGHQHTLTDTQYF.

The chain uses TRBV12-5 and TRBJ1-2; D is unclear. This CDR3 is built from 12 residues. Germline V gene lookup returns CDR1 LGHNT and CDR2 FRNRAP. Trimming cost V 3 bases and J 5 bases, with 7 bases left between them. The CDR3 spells CASGFWDYGYTF. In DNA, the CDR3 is TGTGCTAGTGGTTTTTGGGATTATGGCTACACCTTC.

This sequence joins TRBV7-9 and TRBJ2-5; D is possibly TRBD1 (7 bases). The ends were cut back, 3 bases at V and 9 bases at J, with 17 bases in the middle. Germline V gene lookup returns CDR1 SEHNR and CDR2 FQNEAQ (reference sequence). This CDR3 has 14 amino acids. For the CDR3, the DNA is TGTGCCAGCAGCTTGGGGGGACAGCCAGGGGCCCAGTACTTC. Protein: CASSLGGQPGAQYF.

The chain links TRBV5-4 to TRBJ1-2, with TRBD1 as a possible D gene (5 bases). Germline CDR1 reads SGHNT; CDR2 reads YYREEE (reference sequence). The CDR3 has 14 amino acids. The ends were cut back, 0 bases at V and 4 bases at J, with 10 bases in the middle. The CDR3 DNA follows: TGTGCCAGCAGCTTGGTTCCAGGGAGCTATGGCTACACCTTC. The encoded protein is CASSLVPGSYGYTF.

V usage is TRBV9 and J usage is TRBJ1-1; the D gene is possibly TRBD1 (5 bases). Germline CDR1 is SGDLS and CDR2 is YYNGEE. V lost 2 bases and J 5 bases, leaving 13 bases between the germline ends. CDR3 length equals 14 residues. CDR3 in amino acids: CASSVLGVGTEAFF. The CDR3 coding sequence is TGTGCCAGCAGCGTCTTGGGGGTGGGGACTGAAGCTTTCTTT.

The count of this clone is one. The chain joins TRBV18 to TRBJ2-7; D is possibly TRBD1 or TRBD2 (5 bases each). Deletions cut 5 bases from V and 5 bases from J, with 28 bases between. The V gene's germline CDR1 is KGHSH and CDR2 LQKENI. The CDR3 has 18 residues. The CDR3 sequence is CASSSLTPTLIQGDEQYF. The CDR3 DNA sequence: TGTGCCAGCTCATCACTCACTCCCACTCTCATTCAGGGAGACGAGCAGTACTTC.